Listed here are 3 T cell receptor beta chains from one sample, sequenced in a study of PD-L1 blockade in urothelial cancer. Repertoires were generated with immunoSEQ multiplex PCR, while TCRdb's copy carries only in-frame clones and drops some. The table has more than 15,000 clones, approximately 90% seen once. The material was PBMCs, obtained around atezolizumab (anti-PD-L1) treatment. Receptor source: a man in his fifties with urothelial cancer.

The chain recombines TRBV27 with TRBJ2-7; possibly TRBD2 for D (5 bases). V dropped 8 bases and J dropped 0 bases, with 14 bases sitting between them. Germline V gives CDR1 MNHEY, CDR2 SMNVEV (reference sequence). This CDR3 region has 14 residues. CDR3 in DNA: TGTGCCAGCGGGGAGACATATAGCTCCTACGAGCAGTACTTC. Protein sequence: CASGETYSSYEQYF.

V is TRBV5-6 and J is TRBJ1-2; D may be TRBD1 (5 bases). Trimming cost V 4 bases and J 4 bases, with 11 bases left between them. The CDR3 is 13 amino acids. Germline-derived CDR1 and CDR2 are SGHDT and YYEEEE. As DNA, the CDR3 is TGTGCCAGCAGCCAACAGGCCCTCTATGGCTACACCTTC. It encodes CASSQQALYGYTF.

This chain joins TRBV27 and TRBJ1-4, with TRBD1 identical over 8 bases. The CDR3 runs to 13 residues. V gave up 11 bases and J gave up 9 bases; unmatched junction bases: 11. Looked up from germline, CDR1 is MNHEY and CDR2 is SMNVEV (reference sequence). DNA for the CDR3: TGTGCCTCACAGGGACAGGTTGGGAAAAAACTGTTTTTT. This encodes CASQGQVGKKLFF.